The present T cell receptor (beta chain) was sequenced within a study of spatial heterogeneity in lung cancer. Study at large: Samples were obtained from around 72 donors, all untreated early-stage non-small cell lung cancer patients. A unique TCR and UMI combination showed up more than ten times in raw reads, on average.

The time point was: blood at routine non-recurrence follow-up after resection. Whole RNA came from tumor, nontumor lung or frozen PBMC and was sequenced without being sorted. The CDR3 loop spans 15 amino acids. Looked up from germline, CDR1 is SGHDT and CDR2 is YYEEEE. Trimming shortened V by 0 bases and J by 0 bases, and 8 bases separated the two germline ends. Every cDNA TCR molecule received its own unique molecular identifier. TCRdb re-derived calls from the 5' RACE reads in MiXCR, one entry per CDR3 protein. The repertoire holds about 52,000 distinct CDR3 sequences, with more than 6.5% as singletons. Study results and limitations: Ubiquitous expanded tumor TCRs were seen in blood more at resection than at follow-up.

This clonotype appeared a few times. What it recognizes is unknown. The TCR was taken from a female donor with early-stage non-small cell lung cancer. The chain uses TRBV5-6 and TRBJ2-3; D possibly corresponds to TRBD2 (5 bases). This specimen consisted of PBMCs, obtained at follow-up. In DNA, the CDR3 is TGTGCCAGCAGCTTGGGGACTTACAGCACAGATACGCAGTATTTT. Protein product: CASSLGTYSTDTQYF.